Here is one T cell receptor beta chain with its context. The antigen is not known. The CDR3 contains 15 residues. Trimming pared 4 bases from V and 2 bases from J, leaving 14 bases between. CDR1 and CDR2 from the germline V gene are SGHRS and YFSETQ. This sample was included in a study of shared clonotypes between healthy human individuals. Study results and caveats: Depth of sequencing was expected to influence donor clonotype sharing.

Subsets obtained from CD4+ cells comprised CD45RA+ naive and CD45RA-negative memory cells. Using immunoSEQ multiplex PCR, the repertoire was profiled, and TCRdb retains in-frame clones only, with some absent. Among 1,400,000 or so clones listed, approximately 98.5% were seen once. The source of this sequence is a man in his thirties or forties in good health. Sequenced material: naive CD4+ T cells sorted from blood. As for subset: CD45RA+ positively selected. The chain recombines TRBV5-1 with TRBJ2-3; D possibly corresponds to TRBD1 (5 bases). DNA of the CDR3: TGCGCCAGCAGCGGATTAGGGGCACCCACAGATACGCAGTATTTT. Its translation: CASSGLGAPTDTQYF.